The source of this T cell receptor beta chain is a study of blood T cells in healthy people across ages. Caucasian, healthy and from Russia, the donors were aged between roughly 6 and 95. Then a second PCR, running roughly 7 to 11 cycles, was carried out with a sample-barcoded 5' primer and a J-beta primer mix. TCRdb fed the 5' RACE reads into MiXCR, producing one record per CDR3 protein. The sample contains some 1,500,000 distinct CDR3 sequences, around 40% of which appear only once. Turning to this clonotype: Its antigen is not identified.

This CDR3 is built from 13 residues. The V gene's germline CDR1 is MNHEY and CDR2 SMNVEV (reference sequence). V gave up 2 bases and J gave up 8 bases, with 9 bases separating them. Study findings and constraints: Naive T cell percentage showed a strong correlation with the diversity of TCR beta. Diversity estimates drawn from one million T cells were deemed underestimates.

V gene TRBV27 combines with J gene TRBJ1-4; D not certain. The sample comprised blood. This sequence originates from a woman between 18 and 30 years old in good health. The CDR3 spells CASSLTSGEKLFF. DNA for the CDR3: TGTGCCAGCAGTTTAACCAGTGGCGAAAAACTGTTTTTT. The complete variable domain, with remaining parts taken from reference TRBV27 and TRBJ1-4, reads EAQVTQNPRYLITVTGKKLTVTCSQNMNHEYMSWYRQDPGLGLRQIYYSMNVEVTDKGDVPEGYKVSRKEKRNFPLILESPSPNQTSLYFCASSLTSGEKLFFGSGTQLSVL.